This T cell receptor (beta chain) was obtained from a study of blood T cell repertoires in COVID-19. Profiled with immunoSEQ multiplex PCR; TCRdb holds only in-frame clones, not every one. The sample includes 100,000 to 150,000 clones, 65% to 85% of them seen just once. Germline CDR1 MNHEY, CDR2 SMNVEV (reference sequence). This CDR3 spans 16 amino acids. Trimming took off 4 bases at V and 0 bases at J, with 15 bases between the two ends. This chain joins TRBV27 and TRBJ1-1; tentative D call: TRBD1 (5 bases). This TCR was sampled from a man aged 30 to 39 with COVID-19, enrolled during active disease. Sequenced sample: peripheral blood. CDR3 coding DNA: TGTGCCAGCAGTTCCGCCCAGACAGAGCTGAACACTGAAGCTTTCTTT. Translating it yields CASSSAQTELNTEAFF.